This is a list of T cell receptor beta chains from one sample in a study of T-cell memory formation after mild COVID-19. In TCRdb, the 5' RACE reads were re-called with MiXCR into one record per CDR3 protein. This sample has approximately 570,000 distinct CDR3 sequences, with around 17% found just once. The sample consisted of PBMCs or a T cell subset sorted from them (not recorded which). The receptors were gathered from an adult woman who had mild COVID-19 (a few samples of this study predate the infection). Cell type and time point are not known. The CDR3 runs from the conserved cysteine through the conserved F or W. D genes are given only for firm matches. The listing skips clone size in some rows; elsewhere it reads once, few, many or a size class.

v_call	j_call	d_call	clone_size	cdr3_aa	cdr3_nt
TRBV4-2	TRBJ2-7	TRBD1	.	CASSTTGEYYEQYF	TGTGCCAGCAGCACGACAGGGGAATACTACGAGCAGTACTTC
TRBV3-1	TRBJ1-1	.	few	CASSRSVGVRTEAFF	TGTGCCAGCAGCCGCAGTGTGGGGGTGCGTACTGAAGCTTTCTTT
TRBV12-3/TRBV12-4	TRBJ1-1	.	few	CASSSLDRAEAFF	TGTGCCAGCAGCTCCCTTGACAGAGCTGAAGCTTTCTTT
TRBV7-9	TRBJ2-3	.	few	CASSSGQLADTQYF	TGTGCCAGCAGCTCGGGGCAACTGGCAGATACGCAGTATTTT
TRBV4-1	TRBJ2-7	.	.	CASSQEGRGGYEQYF	TGCGCCAGCAGCCAAGAAGGGAGGGGGGGCTACGAGCAGTACTTC
TRBV29-1	TRBJ2-3	TRBD2	.	CSVCPREGWDTQYF	TGCAGCGTTTGCCCCCGGGAGGGGTGGGATACGCAGTATTTT
TRBV19	TRBJ2-6	.	.	CASSIIRPGANVLTF	TGTGCCAGTAGTATCATACGACCTGGGGCCAACGTCCTGACTTTC
TRBV7-9	TRBJ1-1	TRBD1	.	CASSSDPGQGGSEAFF	TGTGCCAGCAGCTCTGACCCTGGACAGGGAGGATCTGAAGCTTTCTTT
TRBV7-2	TRBJ2-7	TRBD2	.	CASSLSSGADSYEQYF	TGTGCCAGCAGCTTGTCTAGCGGGGCCGACTCCTACGAGCAGTACTTC
TRBV4-1	TRBJ2-2	.	few	CASSQANFGTATGELFF	TGCGCCAGCAGCCAAGCGAACTTCGGGACGGCCACCGGGGAGCTGTTTTTT
TRBV20-1	TRBJ1-2	.	many	CSAGGWSPKSYGYTF	TGCAGTGCGGGCGGGTGGAGCCCTAAGAGCTATGGCTACACCTTC
TRBV24-1	TRBJ1-1	.	.	CATSVLVTDGTNTEAFF	TGTGCCACCAGTGTTCTCGTGACAGACGGGACGAACACTGAAGCTTTCTTT
TRBV7-9	TRBJ2-7	TRBD1	few	CASSETRQGASEQYF	TGTGCCAGCAGCGAGACAAGACAGGGGGCGAGCGAGCAGTACTTC
TRBV6-6	TRBJ1-2	TRBD1	.	CASSRDRADRGYTF	TGTGCCAGCAGTCGAGACAGGGCCGACCGGGGCTACACCTTC
TRBV19	TRBJ2-5	.	.	CASSEQGGKTQYF	TGTGCCAGTAGTGAACAGGGTGGGAAGACCCAGTACTTC
TRBV6-5	TRBJ2-5	.	.	CASSFSTARVETQYF	TGTGCCAGCAGTTTCTCGACAGCCCGAGTGGAGACCCAGTACTTC
TRBV12-3/TRBV12-4	TRBJ2-2	TRBD2	.	CASSLALVAGSHGELFF	TGTGCCAGCAGTTTAGCGCTGGTAGCGGGATCTCACGGGGAGCTGTTTTTT
TRBV5-1	TRBJ2-3	TRBD2	.	CASSPRGLVARTDTQYF	TGCGCCAGCAGCCCCCGGGGACTAGTGGCCCGCACAGATACGCAGTATTTT
TRBV9	TRBJ2-3	TRBD2	.	CASGTSDLTQYF	TGTGCCAGTGGGACTAGTGATCTTACGCAGTATTTT
TRBV12-3/TRBV12-4	TRBJ2-1	TRBD2	.	CASSPGLGTENEQFF	TGTGCCAGCAGCCCGGGACTAGGAACTGAAAATGAGCAGTTCTTC
TRBV20-1	TRBJ1-1	.	few	CSATSYETGNTEAFF	TGCAGTGCCACATCCTATGAGACAGGGAACACTGAAGCTTTCTTT
TRBV5-1	TRBJ1-1	.	.	CASSPDEGMAFF	TGCGCCAGCAGCCCCGATGAGGGGATGGCTTTCTTT
TRBV5-6	TRBJ2-1	.	few	CASIGFMASSEQFF	TGTGCCAGCATTGGTTTTATGGCGTCTTCCGAGCAGTTCTTC
TRBV6-1	TRBJ2-1	.	few	CASSKGFHNEQFF	TGTGCCAGCTCTAAGGGGTTCCACAATGAGCAGTTCTTC
TRBV10-3	TRBJ2-1	TRBD1	few	CAIRVDREFKEQFF	TGTGCCATCAGGGTGGACAGGGAATTCAAGGAGCAGTTCTTC
TRBV20-1	TRBJ1-2	TRBD1	few	CSPIGQTGHYGYTF	TGCAGCCCAATCGGCCAGACAGGGCACTATGGCTACACCTTC
TRBV9	TRBJ1-5	TRBD1	few	CASSPGGSNQPQHF	TGTGCCAGCAGCCCAGGGGGGAGCAATCAGCCCCAGCATTTT
TRBV29-1	TRBJ2-2	.	few	CSAYSHTGELFF	TGCAGCGCCTACAGCCACACCGGGGAGCTGTTTTTT
TRBV6-5	TRBJ2-5	.	many	CASSPPGGLETQYF	TGTGCCAGCAGTCCCCCCGGAGGGTTGGAGACCCAGTACTTC
TRBV20-1	TRBJ2-7	TRBD2	.	CSARPPTSGGYEQYF	TGCAGTGCTAGACCCCCAACTAGCGGGGGGTACGAGCAGTACTTC
TRBV7-7	TRBJ1-4	TRBD1	.	CASSSRQGWGEKLFF	TGTGCCAGCAGTTCAAGACAGGGTTGGGGTGAAAAACTGTTTTTT
TRBV13	TRBJ2-7	.	.	CASSLFRGETYEQYF	TGTGCCAGCAGCTTATTCCGCGGAGAGACCTACGAGCAGTACTTC
TRBV21-1	TRBJ1-2	.	.	CASSSSAADYGYTF	TGTGCCAGCAGCAGTTCAGCGGCTGACTATGGCTACACCTTC
TRBV20-1	TRBJ2-3	.	few	CSARLPEVPDTQYF	TGCAGTGCTAGACTTCCGGAGGTTCCAGATACGCAGTATTTT
TRBV12-3/TRBV12-4	TRBJ2-1	.	.	CASSFVGGEQFF	TGTGCCAGCAGTTTCGTAGGAGGGGAGCAGTTCTTC
TRBV5-1	TRBJ2-2	TRBD1	.	CASSLVGDSYTGELFF	TGCGCCAGCAGCTTGGTGGGGGACAGCTACACCGGGGAGCTGTTTTTT
TRBV24-1	TRBJ2-2	TRBD2	.	CATSDLLSGGSTGELFF	TGTGCCACCAGTGATTTGCTTTCCGGGGGGAGCACCGGGGAGCTGTTTTTT
TRBV15	TRBJ2-7	.	.	CATSPGTYEQYF	TGTGCCACCAGCCCGGGTACCTACGAGCAGTACTTC
TRBV10-3	TRBJ1-1	.	few	CAISPYGQSNTEAFF	TGTGCCATCAGCCCCTATGGACAGTCGAACACTGAAGCTTTCTTT
TRBV6-6	TRBJ2-1	TRBD2	.	CASSFSGSREQFF	TGTGCCAGCAGCTTTAGCGGGAGTCGTGAGCAGTTCTTC
TRBV7-3	TRBJ2-2	TRBD1	.	CASSPGTGEFTGELFF	TGTGCCAGCAGCCCCGGGACAGGGGAATTCACCGGGGAGCTGTTTTTT
TRBV7-9	TRBJ1-1	.	.	CASSPPRVGSNTEAFF	TGTGCCAGCAGCCCCCCCCGTGTAGGTTCGAACACTGAAGCTTTCTTT
TRBV7-9	TRBJ2-2	.	many	CASSLLGGSNTGELFF	TGTGCCAGCAGCTTACTGGGGGGCTCGAACACCGGGGAGCTGTTTTTT
TRBV4-3	TRBJ2-3	.	.	CASSQDLGPRSSTDTQYF	TGCGCCAGCAGCCAAGATTTGGGACCACGATCTAGCACAGATACGCAGTATTTT
TRBV12-3/TRBV12-4	TRBJ2-1	.	few	CASSLGGAATNEQFF	TGTGCCAGCAGCCTCGGAGGGGCCGCGACGAATGAGCAGTTCTTC
TRBV25-1	TRBJ2-3	TRBD1	few	CASSPYRRTGTDTQYF	TGTGCCAGCAGTCCATACCGGAGGACAGGGACAGATACGCAGTATTTT
TRBV12-3/TRBV12-4	TRBJ2-4	TRBD1	.	CASSLALRGLLSPLAKNIQYF	TGTGCCAGCAGTTTAGCTCTCAGGGGGCTTCTCTCCCCCCTAGCCAAAAACATTCAGTACTTC
TRBV21-1	TRBJ1-1	.	few	CASSPQPSGGNTEAFF	TGTGCCAGCAGCCCTCAGCCTTCGGGGGGCAACACTGAAGCTTTCTTT
TRBV27	TRBJ2-1	TRBD2	.	CASSTGLANEQFF	TGTGCCAGCAGCACGGGACTAGCTAATGAGCAGTTCTTC
TRBV11-3	TRBJ1-1	TRBD1	.	CASSPRDREIRNTEAFF	TGTGCCAGCAGCCCCCGGGACAGGGAAATACGGAACACTGAAGCTTTCTTT
TRBV3-1	TRBJ1-6	.	few	CASSQGGLNSPLHF	TGTGCCAGCAGCCAAGGGGGCCTTAATTCACCCCTCCACTTT
TRBV27	TRBJ2-7	.	.	CASSLSTGGAYEQYF	TGTGCCAGCAGTTTGTCAACAGGGGGGGCCTACGAGCAGTACTTC
TRBV20-1	TRBJ1-2	.	.	CSARDLNTGRRSNYGYTF	TGCAGTGCTAGAGATCTCAACACAGGGAGACGAAGTAACTATGGCTACACCTTC
TRBV10-3	TRBJ1-1	.	.	CATAGHLNTEAFF	TGTGCCACGGCGGGACACCTGAACACTGAAGCTTTCTTT
TRBV24-1	TRBJ2-1	TRBD2	.	CATSDLDGGGAYNEQFF	TGTGCCACCAGTGATTTGGACGGGGGAGGGGCCTACAATGAGCAGTTCTTC
TRBV2	TRBJ2-7	TRBD1	few	CASSEGRGTGNYEQYF	TGTGCCAGCAGTGAAGGCCGGGGGACAGGGAACTACGAGCAGTACTTC
TRBV4-2	TRBJ2-7	TRBD2	few	CASSRSGRSLGYEQYF	TGTGCCAGCAGCCGTAGCGGGAGGTCCCTTGGGTACGAGCAGTACTTC